A single sample gave rise to the 13 T cell receptor beta chains below, sequenced in a study of blood T cells in healthy people across ages. A J-beta primer mix and a sample-barcoded 5' primer were used in a second PCR of roughly 7 to 12 cycles. TCRdb analysed the 5' RACE reads with MiXCR anew, one entry per CDR3 protein. The sample lists about 970,000 distinct CDR3 sequences; 45% to 60% were seen once. Sequenced material: blood. The source is a woman aged 55 to 70 in good health.

This chain connects TRBV25-1 to TRBJ1-4, with D perhaps TRBD1 (6 bases). CDR1 and CDR2 (germline): MGHDK, SYGVNS. The CDR3 has 14 residues. V lost 6 bases and J lost 6, with 14 bases in between. The CDR3 loop reads CASSGQISDEKLFF. As DNA, the CDR3 is TGTGCCAGCAGCGGACAGATTTCGGATGAAAAACTGTTTTTT.

The rearrangement joins TRBV7-8 to TRBJ1-2, with D hard to call. CDR3 length equals 15 residues. Germline V gene sequence: CDR1 SGHVS, CDR2 FQNEAQ. Trimming took off 5 bases at V and 0 bases at J, with 13 bases between the two ends. The CDR3 protein is CASSPSVGSNYGYTF. DNA of the CDR3: TGTGCCAGCAGCCCCTCTGTGGGGTCTAACTATGGCTACACCTTC.

In its sample, this clonotype was seen a few times. This chain links TRBV5-6 with TRBJ2-1, with D perhaps assigned TRBD1 or TRBD2 (6 bases each). The V gene lost 9 bases and the J gene lost 0 bases, with 19 bases spanning the gap. The CDR3 is 16 amino acids. Germline CDR1 is SGHDT and CDR2 is YYEEEE. The CDR3 region has the DNA TGTGCCACTACATTTTGGAAGGGGGGCTCCTACAATGAGCAGTTCTTC. Protein product: CATTFWKGGSYNEQFF.

V and J are TRBV29-1 and TRBJ2-3; TRBD1 matches 8 bases. CDR3 size: 12 residues. The V gene end was trimmed by 6 bases and the J gene end by 6 bases; junction bases not matched to a gene: 5. Germline V gives CDR1 SQVTM, CDR2 ANQGSEA. The CDR3 loop reads CSVRQGSDTQYF. In nucleotides, the CDR3 is TGCAGCGTCAGACAGGGGTCGGATACGCAGTATTTT.

The chain has TRBV18 and TRBJ2-1; the match to TRBD2 covers 8 bases. J gave up 6 bases and V 4 bases, and 8 bases lay outside the gene matches. The CDR3 extends over 15 amino acids. The germline CDR1 and CDR2 sequences are KGHSH and LQKENI. The CDR3 here is CASSRSGGQFNEQFF. The CDR3 DNA sequence: TGTGCCAGCTCACGATCGGGAGGGCAGTTCAATGAGCAGTTCTTC.

The rearrangement uses TRBV5-1 and TRBJ2-3; 8 bases are a match to TRBD2. The V gene's germline CDR1 is SGHRS and CDR2 YFSETQ. V trimming: 4 bases; J trimming: 0 bases; junction bases outside the gene matches: 7. This CDR3 comprises 16 residues. As DNA, the CDR3 is TGCGCCAGCAGCCTCGAGTCGGGAGGGAGCACAGATACGCAGTATTTT. This sequence encodes CASSLESGGSTDTQYF.

The V gene is TRBV11-2, the J gene TRBJ2-5; 9 bases align to TRBD2. Germline assignment: CDR1 SGHAT and CDR2 FQNNGV. The CDR3 spans 14 residues. V was pared by 5 bases and J by 4 bases, with 5 bases of the junction left unmatched. Written as DNA, the CDR3 is TGTGCCAGCAGCAAGGGACTAGCTTTAGAGACCCAGTACTTC. Amino acids: CASSKGLALETQYF.

The genes are TRBV7-9 and TRBJ1-1; D is unclear. CDR3 length: 15 amino acids. Trimming stripped 2 bases from V and 0 bases from J, with 10 bases between. The germline CDR1 and CDR2 sequences are SEHNR and FQNEAQ (reference sequence). The DNA of the CDR3 is TGTGCCAGCAGCTTAAACTTCCTTATGAACACTGAAGCTTTCTTT. As protein: CASSLNFLMNTEAFF.

V usage is TRBV28 and J usage is TRBJ2-3, with 8 bases that match TRBD1. Germline V gives CDR1 MDHEN, CDR2 SYDVKM. This CDR3 comprises 17 residues. V lost 4 bases, J lost 6 bases, and 15 bases stayed unmatched. In nucleotides, the CDR3 is TGTGCCAGCAGTTCCCTAGAGACAGGGGACGAAAGGGATACGCAGTATTTT. Protein: CASSSLETGDERDTQYF.

This chain joins TRBV15 and TRBJ2-4, with TRBD2 as a possible D gene (6 bases). The V and J ends lost 3 bases and 13 bases respectively, with 22 bases between them. The CDR3 totals 15 residues. Germline loops: CDR1 LNHNV, CDR2 YYDKDF (reference sequence). CDR3 protein: CATSSEAWGPREQYF. The CDR3 DNA sequence: TGTGCCACCAGCAGCGAGGCATGGGGACCTCGGGAGCAGTACTTC.

This clonotype was seen more than once but under ten times. This rearrangement joins TRBV27 to TRBJ2-2; D remains unclear. The V gene's germline CDR1 is MNHEY and CDR2 SMNVEV (reference sequence). This CDR3 comprises 14 residues. Trimming removed 2 bases from V and 4 bases from J, with 8 bases in between. The CDR3 region has the DNA TGTGCCAGCAGTTTACAGGCAGGCACCGGGGAGCTGTTTTTT. Translating it yields CASSLQAGTGELFF.

This clonotype was found a few times. The J gene is TRBJ2-4, the V gene TRBV28, with TRBD2 matching over 7 bases. The CDR3 contains 19 residues. V was pared by 0 bases and J by 1 base, with 12 bases of the junction left unmatched. Germline assignment: CDR1 MDHEN and CDR2 SYDVKM. DNA of the CDR3: TGTGCCAGCAGTTTATGGGGGGTTGGGCGGGAGCCGGCCAAAAACATTCAGTACTTC. Translation: CASSLWGVGREPAKNIQYF. Full variable domain (missing parts from reference TRBV28 and TRBJ2-4): DVKVTQSSRYLVKRTGEKVFLECVQDMDHENMFWYRQDPGLGLRLIYFSYDVKMKEKGDIPEGYSVSREKKERFSLILESASTNQTSMYLCASSLWGVGREPAKNIQYFGAGTRLSVL.

This clonotype was counted only a few times. The genes are TRBV27 and TRBJ1-5, with a tentative D call TRBD1 (5 bases). The V end lost 3 bases, the J end lost 7 bases, and 10 bases lay between the germline ends. This CDR3 has 13 amino acids. In germline, CDR1 is MNHEY, CDR2 SMNVEV (reference sequence). The CDR3 region is CASSFGRAQPQHF. For the CDR3, the DNA is TGTGCCAGCAGTTTTGGCAGGGCCCAGCCCCAGCATTTT.